Presented here are 8 T cell receptor beta chains from one specimen sequenced in a study of identical twins. TCRdb passed the 5' RACE reads through MiXCR, listing each CDR3 protein once. The sample shows 1.5 million to 2 million distinct CDR3 sequences, about 30% of them seen only once. The sample consisted of cord blood. These receptors came from a newborn girl in good health.

Worth noting for this clonotype: This may arise from a read error, as a much more abundant clone is one base away. The rearrangement uses TRBV5-1 and TRBJ2-7; no reliable D call. CDR3 length: 13 amino acids. Germline loops: CDR1 SGHRS, CDR2 YFSETQ. The CDR3 coding sequence is TGCGCCAGCAGCTTGGTTTCCAACTACGTGCAGTACTTC. Amino acids: CASSLVSNYVQYF.

As for this clonotype: A clone one base away is much larger, so this may be a read error. The gene calls are TRBV6-5 and TRBJ2-7; no reliable D call. The CDR3 spans 13 residues. Germline V gene sequence: CDR1 MNHEY, CDR2 SVGAGI. CDR3 amino acids: CTSSYSISYEQYF. CDR3 DNA sequence: TGTACCAGCAGTTACTCGATTTCCTACGAGCAGTACTTC.

V usage is TRBV7-9 and J usage is TRBJ2-7; the match to TRBD2 covers 10 bases. The CDR3 contains 15 residues. Losses at the gene ends were 5 bases for V and 2 bases for J; bases not matched to a gene: 6. Germline CDR1 and CDR2: SEHNR and FQNEAQ (reference sequence). The CDR3: CASSAWTSGTYEQYF. The DNA for the CDR3 is TGTGCCAGCAGCGCCTGGACTAGCGGAACCTACGAGCAGTACTTC.

The chain is built from TRBV4-2 and TRBJ2-4, with TRBD2 as a possible D gene (6 bases). Germline V gene data show CDR1 as LGHNA and CDR2 as YNFKEQ. Trimming removed 1 base from V and 6 bases from J, with 10 bases in between. The CDR3 consists of 14 residues. CDR3 residues: CASSQGNSGNIQYF. The DNA of the CDR3 is TGTGCCAGCAGCCAAGGAAATAGCGGAAACATTCAGTACTTC.

V and J are TRBV4-1 and TRBJ1-1, with D tentatively TRBD1 (5 bases). Trimming pared 0 bases from V and 5 bases from J, leaving 16 bases between. Germline V CDR1 and CDR2: MGHRA, YSYEKL. The CDR3 consists of 16 residues. In DNA, the CDR3 is TGCGCCAGCAGCCAAGATGGGCTGGGGCGGGGGACTGAAGCTTTCTTT. Protein: CASSQDGLGRGTEAFF.

This CDR3 reads CASSLQRGKIQPQHF. The CDR3 DNA sequence: TGTGCCAGCAGCCTCCAAAGGGGGAAAATACAGCCCCAGCATTTT. The chain has TRBV7-8 and TRBJ1-5; possibly TRBD1 for D (6 bases). Germline V gives CDR1 SGHVS, CDR2 FQNEAQ. The CDR3 totals 15 residues. V was shortened by 5 bases and J by 7 bases, with 18 bases between the two germline ends.

V usage is TRBV29-1 and J usage is TRBJ2-7, with 7 nucleotides matching TRBD1. CDR3 length: 13 residues. Trimming took 7 bases from V and 2 from J; bases not matched to a gene: 8. The V gene's germline CDR1 is SQVTM and CDR2 ANQGSEA. The CDR3 reads CSARDSPTYEQYF. CDR3 bases: TGCAGCGCCCGGGACAGCCCAACCTACGAGCAGTACTTC.

This clonotype was counted only a few times. V gene TRBV5-1 combines with J gene TRBJ1-5; 7 bases are a match to TRBD1. The trim removed 0 bases at V and 4 bases at J, leaving 7 bases unmatched. The CDR3 contains 16 residues. CDR1 is SGHRS and CDR2 is YFSETQ in the germline V gene. DNA for the CDR3: TGCGCCAGCAGCTTGGAGCCGGGACAGTTGAATCAGCCCCAGCATTTT. Its translation is CASSLEPGQLNQPQHF.